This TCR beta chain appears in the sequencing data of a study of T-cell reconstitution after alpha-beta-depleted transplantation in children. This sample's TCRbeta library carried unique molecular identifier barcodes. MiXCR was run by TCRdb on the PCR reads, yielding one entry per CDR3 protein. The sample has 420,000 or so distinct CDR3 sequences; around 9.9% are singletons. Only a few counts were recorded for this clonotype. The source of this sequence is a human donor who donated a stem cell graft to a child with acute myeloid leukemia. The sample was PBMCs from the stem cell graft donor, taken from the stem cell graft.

Here the CDR3 DNA reads TGTGCCAGTAGTATAAAGGGCTCCTACGAGCAGTACTTC. Translating gives CASSIKGSYEQYF. This sequence joins TRBV19 and TRBJ2-7; D remains ambiguous. Per the germline V gene, CDR1 is LNHDA and CDR2 is SQIVND (reference sequence). CDR3 size: 13 residues. V was clipped by 2 bases and J by 0 bases, with 5 bases between them.